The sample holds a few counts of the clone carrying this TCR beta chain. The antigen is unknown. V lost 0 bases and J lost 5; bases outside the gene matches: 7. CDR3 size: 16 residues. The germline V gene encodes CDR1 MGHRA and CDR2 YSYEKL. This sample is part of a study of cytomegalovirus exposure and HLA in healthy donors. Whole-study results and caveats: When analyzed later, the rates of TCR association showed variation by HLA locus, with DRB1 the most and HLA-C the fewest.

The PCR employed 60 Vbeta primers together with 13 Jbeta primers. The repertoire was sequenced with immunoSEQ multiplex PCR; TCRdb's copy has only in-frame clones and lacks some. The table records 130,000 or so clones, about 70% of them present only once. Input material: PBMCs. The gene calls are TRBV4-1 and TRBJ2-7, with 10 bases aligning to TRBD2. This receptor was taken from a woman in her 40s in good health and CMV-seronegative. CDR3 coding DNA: TGCGCCAGCAGCCAAGAAGTCCTAGCGGGGGCCCACGAGCAGTACTTC. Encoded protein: CASSQEVLAGAHEQYF.